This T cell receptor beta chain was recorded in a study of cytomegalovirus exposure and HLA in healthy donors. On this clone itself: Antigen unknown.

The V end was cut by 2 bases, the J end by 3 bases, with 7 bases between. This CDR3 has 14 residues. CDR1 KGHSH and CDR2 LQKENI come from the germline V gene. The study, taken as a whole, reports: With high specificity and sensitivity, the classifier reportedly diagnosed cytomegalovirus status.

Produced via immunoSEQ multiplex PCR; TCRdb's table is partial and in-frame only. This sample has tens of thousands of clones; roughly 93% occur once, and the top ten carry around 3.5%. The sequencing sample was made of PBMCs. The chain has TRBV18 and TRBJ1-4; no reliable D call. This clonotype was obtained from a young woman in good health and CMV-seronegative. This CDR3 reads CASSPVRANEKLFF. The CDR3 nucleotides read TGTGCCAGCTCACCAGTGAGGGCTAATGAAAAACTGTTTTTT.